This T cell receptor beta chain originates from a study of lymphopenia after photon versus proton radiotherapy. Sequencing was performed with immunoSEQ multiplex PCR; in TCRdb, only in-frame clones are kept and a portion is missing. The repertoire consists of roughly 76,000 clones, with 85% to 95% occurring once and the leading ten covering approximately 2%. There are 12 residues in the CDR3. Trimming stripped 5 bases from V and 11 bases from J, with 12 bases between. Germline-derived CDR1 and CDR2 are SGHAT and FQNNGV. The V gene is TRBV11-2, the J gene TRBJ1-4; no firm D call. The source of this sequence is a woman in her thirties or forties with cholangiocarcinoma. The sequencing used peripheral blood, collected from a patient treated with photon-based radiotherapy. Here the CDR3 reads CASSRESAKLFF. The CDR3 DNA reads as TGTGCCAGCAGCCGAGAGTCAGCCAAACTGTTTTTT.